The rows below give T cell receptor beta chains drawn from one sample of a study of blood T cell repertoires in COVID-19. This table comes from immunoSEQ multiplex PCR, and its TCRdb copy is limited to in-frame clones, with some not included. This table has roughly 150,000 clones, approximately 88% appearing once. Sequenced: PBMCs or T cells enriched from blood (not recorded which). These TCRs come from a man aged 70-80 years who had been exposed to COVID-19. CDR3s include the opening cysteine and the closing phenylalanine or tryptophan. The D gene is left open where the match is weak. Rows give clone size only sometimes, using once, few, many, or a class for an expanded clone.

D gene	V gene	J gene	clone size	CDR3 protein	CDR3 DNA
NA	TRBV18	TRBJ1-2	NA	CASSPQEGFYGYTF	TGTGCCAGCTCACCACAAGAGGGCTTCTATGGCTACACCTTC
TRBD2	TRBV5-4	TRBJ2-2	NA	CASSLLAGADNTGELFF	TGTGCCAGCAGCTTACTAGCGGGGGCAGACAACACCGGGGAGCTGTTTTTT
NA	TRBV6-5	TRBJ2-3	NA	CASSYTDTDTQYF	TGTGCCAGCAGTTACACTGACACAGATACGCAGTATTTT
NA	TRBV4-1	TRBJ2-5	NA	CASSQSGTLQETQYF	TGCGCCAGCAGCCAGAGCGGGACACTCCAAGAGACCCAGTACTTC
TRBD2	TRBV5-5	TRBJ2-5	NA	CASSWTSKETQYF	TGTGCCAGCAGCTGGACTAGCAAAGAGACCCAGTACTTC
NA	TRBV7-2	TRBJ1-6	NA	CASSSLGGANSPLHF	TGTGCCAGCAGCTCCTTGGGGGGGGCTAATTCACCCCTCCACTTT
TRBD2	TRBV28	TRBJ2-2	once	CASSHGLAGYGGELFF	TGTGCCAGCAGCCATGGACTAGCGGGATACGGGGGGGAGCTGTTTTTT
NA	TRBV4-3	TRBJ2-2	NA	CASSLNFPGELFF	TGCGCCAGCAGCCTTAATTTTCCCGGGGAGCTGTTTTTT
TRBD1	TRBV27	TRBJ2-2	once	CASSPDRVGNTGELFF	TGTGCCAGCAGTCCGGACAGGGTCGGGAACACCGGGGAGCTGTTTTTT
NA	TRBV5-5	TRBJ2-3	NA	CASSLGGLLTDTQYF	TGTGCCAGCAGCTTGGGGGGGCTGCTCACAGATACGCAGTATTTT